The 21 T cell receptor beta chains presented below share a single source sample, sequenced in a study of T cell repertoires in cytomegalovirus infection. TCRdb recomputed calls from the reads with MiXCR, one row per CDR3 protein. The repertoire holds 350,000 to 550,000 distinct CDR3 sequences, 31% seen once, with roughly 13% in the top ten. The sample was PBMCs. Receptor source: a human donor in good health (CMV status not recorded). Some clones in this sample may be carry-over from other donors' samples.

This clonotype was seen more than once but under ten times. This may come from a read error, since a much larger clone is one base off. CDR3 amino acids: CASSFENYGYTF. DNA for the CDR3: TGTGCCAGCAGCTTTGAAAACTATGGCTACACCTTC. The chain recombines TRBV7-9 with TRBJ1-2; D unresolved. Germline CDR1 reads SEHNR; CDR2 reads FQNEAQ (reference sequence). Trimming removed 3 bases at V and 2 bases at J, with 4 bases between. This CDR3 contains 12 residues.

This clonotype was seen a few times. This chain uses TRBV5-6 with TRBJ1-1; 7 nucleotides align to TRBD1. Trimming removed 6 bases from V and 4 bases from J; junction bases left unmatched: 9. Germline lookup yields CDR1 SGHDT and CDR2 YYEEEE. The CDR3 is 14 residues long. The CDR3 reads CASILQGRTTEAFF. The CDR3 region has the DNA TGTGCCAGCATCCTACAGGGGCGGACCACTGAAGCTTTCTTT. The full variable domain, its missing parts supplied by reference TRBV5-6 and TRBJ1-1, is DAGVTQSPTHLIKTRGQQVTLRCSPKSGHDTVSWYQQALGQGPQFIFQYYEEEERQRGNFPDRFSGHQFPNYSSELNVNALLLGDSALYLCASILQGRTTEAFFGQGTRLTVV.

Ten or more counts support this clonotype. The V call is TRBV19, the J call TRBJ1-6; 7 bases line up with TRBD1. Germline lookup yields CDR1 LNHDA and CDR2 SQIVND (reference sequence). The V segment lost 5 bases and the J segment 7 bases; nucleotides outside the gene matches: 5. The CDR3 loop spans 14 amino acids. The CDR3: CASSLGTDNSPLHF. CDR3 nucleotides: TGTGCCAGTAGTCTCGGGACAGACAATTCACCCCTCCACTTT.

Ten or more counts support this clonotype. This chain links TRBV7-2 with TRBJ1-1, with D perhaps TRBD1 (6 bases). The ends were cut back, 7 bases at V and 11 bases at J, with 17 bases in the middle. The CDR3 covers 12 residues. CDR1 is SGHTA and CDR2 is FQGNSA in the germline V gene. CDR3 sequence (DNA): TGTGCCAGCACCAACGTGGGGGCCGTCGCTTTCTTT. It yields the protein CASTNVGAVAFF. The variable domain in full, with the rest retrieved from reference TRBV7-2 and TRBJ1-1, is GAGVSQSPSNKVTEKGKDVELRCDPISGHTALYWYRQSLGQGLEFLIYFQGNSAPDKSGLPSDRFSAERTGGSVSTLTIQRTQQEDSAVYLCASTNVGAVAFFGQGTRLTVV.

This clonotype was counted ten times or more. The rearrangement links TRBV7-2 to TRBJ2-5; D gene unclear. The CDR3 extends over 15 amino acids. Trimming left V 5 bases short and J 5 bases short, with 18 bases between. Germline lookup yields CDR1 SGHTA and CDR2 FQGNSA. CDR3 sequence reads: CASSPQSSHTETQYF. The DNA for the CDR3 is TGTGCCAGCAGCCCCCAGTCCTCCCACACGGAGACCCAGTACTTC.

J is TRBJ2-2 and V is TRBV7-6; TRBD2 agrees at 13 bases. This CDR3 has 17 residues. V gave up 5 bases and J gave up 2 bases; unmatched junction bases: 5. Germline values: CDR1 SGHVS, CDR2 FNYEAQ. The DNA of the CDR3 is TGTGCCAGCAGCCGGACTAGCGGGGGCCAAAACACCGGGGAGCTGTTTTTT. This sequence encodes CASSRTSGGQNTGELFF.

This clonotype was seen many times. This chain uses TRBV27 with TRBJ2-1; tentatively, D is TRBD2 (5 bases). The V end lost 0 bases, the J end lost 2 bases, and 11 bases lay between the germline ends. The CDR3 contains 16 residues. Per germline, CDR1 MNHEY and CDR2 SMNVEV (reference sequence). The CDR3, as DNA: TGTGCCAGCAGTTTATCGAGCCGGGAAACCTACAATGAGCAGTTCTTC. Protein product: CASSLSSRETYNEQFF.

This clonotype was picked up many times. CDR3 DNA sequence: TGTGCCAGCAGCTTAGGCATCATAGGTAGAAAAGAGACCCAGTACTTC. It encodes CASSLGIIGRKETQYF. V is TRBV7-2 and J is TRBJ2-5, with no clear D. CDR1 is SGHTA and CDR2 is FQGNSA in the germline V gene. The V end was cut by 1 base, the J end by 3 bases, with 15 bases between. The CDR3 consists of 16 residues. Variable domain in full (rest from reference TRBV7-2 and TRBJ2-5): GAGVSQSPSNKVTEKGKDVELRCDPISGHTALYWYRQSLGQGLEFLIYFQGNSAPDKSGLPSDRFSAERTGGSVSTLTIQRTQQEDSAVYLCASSLGIIGRKETQYFGPGTRLLVL.

The sample holds a few counts of this clonotype. V usage is TRBV2 and J usage is TRBJ2-1, with 9 nucleotides matching TRBD1. This CDR3 has 15 amino acids. Germline V gives CDR1 SNHLY, CDR2 FYNNEI. With 6 bases clipped from V and 6 bases from J, the junction kept 9 bases outside the gene matches. The CDR3 loop is CASRTGQGGGNEQFF. In DNA form, the CDR3 reads TGTGCCAGCAGGACGGGACAGGGAGGTGGCAATGAGCAGTTCTTC.

This chain joins TRBV4-2 and TRBJ2-2; D gene unclear. Trimming cost V 0 bases and J 5 bases, with 7 bases left between them. The length of the CDR3 is 14 residues. Germline V lookup: CDR1 LGHNA, CDR2 YNFKEQ. The CDR3 spells CASSQDAVTGELFF. In nucleotides, the CDR3 is TGTGCCAGCAGCCAAGACGCAGTTACCGGGGAGCTGTTTTTT.

This clonotype was picked up a small number of times. V usage is TRBV4-2 and J usage is TRBJ2-7; D unclear. Trimming stripped 2 bases from V and 1 base from J, with 9 bases between. The CDR3 has 14 amino acids. CDR1 is LGHNA, CDR2 YNFKEQ, per germline. CDR3 nucleotides: TGTGCCAGCAGCCAAAGTTTCGGGTCCTACGAGCAGTACTTC. Its protein product is CASSQSFGSYEQYF.

The CDR3 bases are TGTGCCAGCAGACCGGGACTATACTCCTACAATGAGCAGTTCTTC. Its translation: CASRPGLYSYNEQFF. The rearrangement joins TRBV6-2 or TRBV6-3 to TRBJ2-1, with TRBD2 matching over 7 bases. Trimming cost V 6 bases and J 0 bases; bases outside gene matches: 5. From germline, CDR1 is MNHEY and CDR2 SVGEGT. CDR3 length equals 15 residues.

The chain links TRBV2 to TRBJ2-3; TRBD2 aligns across 8 bases. The germline V gene has CDR1 SNHLY and CDR2 FYNNEI. CDR3 length: 15 residues. Losses at the gene ends were 6 bases for V and 0 bases for J; bases not matched to a gene: 5. CDR3 coding DNA: TGTGCCAGCAGAACTAGCGGCTCTAGCACAGATACGCAGTATTTT. As protein: CASRTSGSSTDTQYF.

This clonotype was seen more than once but under ten times. V usage is TRBV12-3 or TRBV12-4 and J usage is TRBJ1-3, with D maybe TRBD1 (5 bases). The CDR3 is made up of 14 amino acids. CDR3 in amino acids: CASRDLSSGNTIYF. The CDR3 DNA reads as TGTGCTAGCCGGGACCTCAGCTCTGGAAACACCATATATTTT.

The chain is built from TRBV29-1 and TRBJ2-5, with D maybe TRBD2 (6 bases). This CDR3 contains 12 residues. The germline V gene encodes CDR1 SQVTM and CDR2 ANQGSEA. CDR3 residues: CSALGTQETQYF. In DNA form, the CDR3 reads TGCAGTGCCCTCGGGACTCAAGAGACCCAGTACTTC. The whole variable domain, filled in from reference TRBV29-1 and TRBJ2-5, reads SAVISQKPSRDICQRGTSLTIQCQVDSQVTMMFWYRQQPGQSLTLIATANQGSEATYESGFVIDKFPISRPNLTFSTLTVSNMSPEDSSIYLCSALGTQETQYFGPGTRLLVL.

This clonotype was seen a handful of times. The chain is built from TRBV12-3 or TRBV12-4 and TRBJ2-5; either TRBD1 or TRBD2 may fit D (5 bases each). CDR3 length: 13 residues. V lost 7 bases and J 5 bases, leaving 14 bases between the germline ends. The CDR3 nucleotides are TGTGCCAGCACCCCCTCGGGGCGGGAGACCCAGTACTTC. Its translation: CASTPSGRETQYF.

On this clonotype: One junction end disagrees with the germline gene, perhaps due to a read error. In nucleotides, the CDR3 is TGTGCCAGCAGTTACCGGACCGACAGACTTACTAATCAGCACCAGCATTTT. Translated: CASSYRTDRLTNQHQHF. The rearrangement joins TRBV6-6 to TRBJ1-5; a possible D gene is TRBD1 (5 bases). Germline V gives CDR1 MNHNY, CDR2 SVGAGI (reference sequence). The CDR3 spans 17 residues.

There are many counts of this clonotype. The rearrangement uses TRBV6-1 and TRBJ1-1, with D maybe TRBD1 (5 bases). The CDR3 contains 14 residues. Germline lookup yields CDR1 MNHNS and CDR2 SASEGT. Trimming removed 2 bases from V and 3 bases from J, with 10 bases in between. CDR3: CASSETRGYTEAFF. As DNA, the CDR3 is TGTGCCAGCAGTGAAACAAGGGGTTACACTGAAGCTTTCTTT.

With respect to this clonotype: One end of the junction fails to match germline, which may point to a read error. This chain uses TRBV4-2 with TRBJ2-1, with 8 positions matching TRBD2. This CDR3 comprises 16 residues. Germline V gives CDR1 LGHNA, CDR2 YNFKEQ. The chain's CDR3 is CASSPDWAGGREEQFF. Here the CDR3 DNA reads TGTGCAAGCAGCCCCGACTGGGCGGGGGGCCGGGAGGAGCAGTTCTTC.

Many counts were recorded for this clonotype. V is TRBV7-2 and J is TRBJ1-5; possibly TRBD1 for D (5 bases). CDR1 SGHTA and CDR2 FQGNSA come from the germline V gene. V dropped 2 bases and J dropped 1 base, with 12 bases sitting between them. The CDR3 covers 16 residues. CDR3 coding DNA: TGTGCCAGCAGCTTATATGGGGGATGGAGCAATCAGCCCCAGCATTTT. Translation: CASSLYGGWSNQPQHF. The full variable domain, completed using reference TRBV7-2 and TRBJ1-5, is GAGVSQSPSNKVTEKGKDVELRCDPISGHTALYWYRQSLGQGLEFLIYFQGNSAPDKSGLPSDRFSAERTGGSVSTLTIQRTQQEDSAVYLCASSLYGGWSNQPQHFGDGTRLSIL.

The gene calls are TRBV19 and TRBJ1-5; D unresolved. The CDR3 has 15 amino acids. The V gene's germline CDR1 is LNHDA and CDR2 SQIVND (reference sequence). Deletions cut 5 bases from V and 4 bases from J, with 15 bases between. The CDR3 is CASSPLRAPNQPQHF. The CDR3 DNA sequence: TGTGCCAGTAGTCCCCTCCGGGCCCCTAATCAGCCCCAGCATTTT.